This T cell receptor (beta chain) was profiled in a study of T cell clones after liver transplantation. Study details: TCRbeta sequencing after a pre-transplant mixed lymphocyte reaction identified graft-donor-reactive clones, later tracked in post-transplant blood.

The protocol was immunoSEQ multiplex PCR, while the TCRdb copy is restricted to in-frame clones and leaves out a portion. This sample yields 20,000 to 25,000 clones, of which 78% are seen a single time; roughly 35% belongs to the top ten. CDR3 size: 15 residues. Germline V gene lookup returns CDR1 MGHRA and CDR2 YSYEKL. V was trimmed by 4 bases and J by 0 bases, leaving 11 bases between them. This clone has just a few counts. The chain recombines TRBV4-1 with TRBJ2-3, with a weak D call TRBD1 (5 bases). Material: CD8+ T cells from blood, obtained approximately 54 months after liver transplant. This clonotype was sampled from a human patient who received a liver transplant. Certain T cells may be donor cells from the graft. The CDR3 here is CASSLRQSSTDTQYF. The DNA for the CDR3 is TGCGCCAGCAGCCTCCGACAGTCTAGCACAGATACGCAGTATTTT.